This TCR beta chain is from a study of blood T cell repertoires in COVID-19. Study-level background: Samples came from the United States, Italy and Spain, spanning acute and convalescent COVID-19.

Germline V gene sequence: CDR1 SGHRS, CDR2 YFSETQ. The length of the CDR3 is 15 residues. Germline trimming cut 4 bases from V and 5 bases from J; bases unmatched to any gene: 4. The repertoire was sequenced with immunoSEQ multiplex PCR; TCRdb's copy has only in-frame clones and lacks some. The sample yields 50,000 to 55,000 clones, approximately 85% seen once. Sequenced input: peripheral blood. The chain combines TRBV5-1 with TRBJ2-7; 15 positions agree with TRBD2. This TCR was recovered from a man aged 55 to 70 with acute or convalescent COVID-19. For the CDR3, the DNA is TGCGCCAGCAGCCATGGACTAGCGGGAGGGGACGAGCAGTACTTC. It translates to CASSHGLAGGDEQYF.